A single sample is the source of the 4 T cell receptor beta chains below, sequenced in a study of OX40 agonist ivuxolimab in advanced cancers. Profiled with immunoSEQ multiplex PCR; TCRdb holds only in-frame clones, not every one. The data show fewer than 90,000 clones, 87% seen once. This specimen consisted of CD4+ or CD8+ T cells sorted from blood, obtained in a trial of the OX40 agonist ivuxolimab. The receptors here all came from an adult with an advanced solid tumor such as melanoma, head and neck, liver or kidney cancer.

This clone showed up just once. V and J are TRBV5-1 and TRBJ2-7, with D possibly matching TRBD2 (6 bases). The CDR3 loop spans 15 amino acids. Germline V gene data show CDR1 as SGHRS and CDR2 as YFSETQ. V lost 7 bases and J 4 bases, leaving 21 bases between the germline ends. The DNA for the CDR3 is TGCGCCAGCCAACGCGGGGCCTCGGGGTTGTACGAGCAGTACTTC. Translation gives CASQRGASGLYEQYF.

About this clone: This same CDR3 is encoded by further DNA sequences in the sample. This rearrangement joins TRBV18 to TRBJ1-5; maybe TRBD1 (5 bases). The germline gives CDR1 KGHSH, CDR2 LQKENI. V dropped 2 bases and J dropped 2 bases, with 10 bases sitting between them. CDR3 length: 15 residues. The DNA for the CDR3 is TGTGCCAGCTCACCAACAGGCTCTGGCAATCAGCCCCAGCATTTT. Protein: CASSPTGSGNQPQHF.

This rearrangement joins TRBV5-1 to TRBJ2-3; no reliable D call. The length of the CDR3 is 15 residues. Germline V lookup: CDR1 SGHRS, CDR2 YFSETQ. Deletions cut 4 bases from V and 1 base from J, with 13 bases between. CDR3 loop: CASSQVGDRTDTQYF. For the CDR3, the DNA is TGCGCCAGCAGCCAGGTGGGCGATCGCACAGATACGCAGTATTTT.

The chain carries TRBV2 and TRBJ2-7; perhaps TRBD2 as D (5 bases). V gave up 5 bases and J gave up 2 bases, with 13 bases separating them. CDR1 and CDR2 (germline): SNHLY, FYNNEI. The CDR3 has 14 residues. CDR3 sequence reads: CASSPRTGTYEQYF. In DNA form, the CDR3 reads TGTGCCAGCAGTCCCCGGACTGGGACCTACGAGCAGTACTTC.